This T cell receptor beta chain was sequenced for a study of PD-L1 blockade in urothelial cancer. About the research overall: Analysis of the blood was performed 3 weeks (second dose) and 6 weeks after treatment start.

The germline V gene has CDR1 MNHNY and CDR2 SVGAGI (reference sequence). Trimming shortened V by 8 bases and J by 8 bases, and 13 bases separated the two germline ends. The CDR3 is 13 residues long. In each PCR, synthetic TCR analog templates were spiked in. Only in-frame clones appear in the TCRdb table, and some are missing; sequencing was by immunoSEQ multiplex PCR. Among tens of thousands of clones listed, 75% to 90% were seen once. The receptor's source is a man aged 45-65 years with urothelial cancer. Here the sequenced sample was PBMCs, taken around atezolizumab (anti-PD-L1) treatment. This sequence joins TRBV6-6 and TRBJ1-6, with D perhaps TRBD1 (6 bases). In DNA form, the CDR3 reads TGTGCCAGCGGGGGCCTAGAGGATTCACCCCTCCACTTT. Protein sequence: CASGGLEDSPLHF.